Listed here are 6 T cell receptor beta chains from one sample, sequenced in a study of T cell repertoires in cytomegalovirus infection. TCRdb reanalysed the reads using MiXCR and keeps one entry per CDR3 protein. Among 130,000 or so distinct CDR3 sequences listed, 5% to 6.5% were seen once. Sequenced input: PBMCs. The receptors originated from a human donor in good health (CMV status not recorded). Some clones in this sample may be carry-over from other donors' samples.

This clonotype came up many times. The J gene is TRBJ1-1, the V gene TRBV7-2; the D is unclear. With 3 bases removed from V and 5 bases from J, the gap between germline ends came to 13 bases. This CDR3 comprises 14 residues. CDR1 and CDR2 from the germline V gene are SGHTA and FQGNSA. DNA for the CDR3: TGTGCCAGCAGCTTGGCCGGCCAGTATACTGAAGCTTTCTTT. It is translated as CASSLAGQYTEAFF.

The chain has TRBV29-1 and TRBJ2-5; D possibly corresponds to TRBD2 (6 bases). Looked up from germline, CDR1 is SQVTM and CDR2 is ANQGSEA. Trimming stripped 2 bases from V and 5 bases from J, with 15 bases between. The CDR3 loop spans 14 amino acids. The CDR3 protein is CSVERGGTGETQYF. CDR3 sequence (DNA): TGCAGCGTTGAAAGGGGCGGGACCGGGGAGACCCAGTACTTC.

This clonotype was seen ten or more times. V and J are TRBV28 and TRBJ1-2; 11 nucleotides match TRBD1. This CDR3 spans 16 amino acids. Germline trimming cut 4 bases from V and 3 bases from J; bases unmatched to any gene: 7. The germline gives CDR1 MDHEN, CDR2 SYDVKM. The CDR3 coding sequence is TGTGCCAGCAGTTATACCGGGACAGGGGGGGACTATGGCTACACCTTC. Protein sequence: CASSYTGTGGDYGYTF.

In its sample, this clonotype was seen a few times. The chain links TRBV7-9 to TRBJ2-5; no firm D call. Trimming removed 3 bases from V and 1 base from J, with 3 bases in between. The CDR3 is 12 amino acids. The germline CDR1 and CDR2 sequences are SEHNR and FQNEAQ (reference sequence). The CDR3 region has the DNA TGTGCCAGCAGCTTCAGCCAAGAGACCCAGTACTTC. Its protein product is CASSFSQETQYF.

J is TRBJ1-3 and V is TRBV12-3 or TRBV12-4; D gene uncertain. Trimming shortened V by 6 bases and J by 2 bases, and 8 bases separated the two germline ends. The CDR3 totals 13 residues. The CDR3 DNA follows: TGTGCCAGCAGGTCCCCAACTGGAAACACCATATATTTT. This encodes CASRSPTGNTIYF.

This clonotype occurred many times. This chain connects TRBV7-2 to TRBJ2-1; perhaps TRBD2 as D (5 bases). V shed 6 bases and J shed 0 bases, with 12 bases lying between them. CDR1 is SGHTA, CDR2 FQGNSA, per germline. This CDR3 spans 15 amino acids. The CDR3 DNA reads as TGTGCCAGCAGGTCGGAGGCGAGCTCCTACAATGAGCAGTTCTTC. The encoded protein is CASRSEASSYNEQFF.